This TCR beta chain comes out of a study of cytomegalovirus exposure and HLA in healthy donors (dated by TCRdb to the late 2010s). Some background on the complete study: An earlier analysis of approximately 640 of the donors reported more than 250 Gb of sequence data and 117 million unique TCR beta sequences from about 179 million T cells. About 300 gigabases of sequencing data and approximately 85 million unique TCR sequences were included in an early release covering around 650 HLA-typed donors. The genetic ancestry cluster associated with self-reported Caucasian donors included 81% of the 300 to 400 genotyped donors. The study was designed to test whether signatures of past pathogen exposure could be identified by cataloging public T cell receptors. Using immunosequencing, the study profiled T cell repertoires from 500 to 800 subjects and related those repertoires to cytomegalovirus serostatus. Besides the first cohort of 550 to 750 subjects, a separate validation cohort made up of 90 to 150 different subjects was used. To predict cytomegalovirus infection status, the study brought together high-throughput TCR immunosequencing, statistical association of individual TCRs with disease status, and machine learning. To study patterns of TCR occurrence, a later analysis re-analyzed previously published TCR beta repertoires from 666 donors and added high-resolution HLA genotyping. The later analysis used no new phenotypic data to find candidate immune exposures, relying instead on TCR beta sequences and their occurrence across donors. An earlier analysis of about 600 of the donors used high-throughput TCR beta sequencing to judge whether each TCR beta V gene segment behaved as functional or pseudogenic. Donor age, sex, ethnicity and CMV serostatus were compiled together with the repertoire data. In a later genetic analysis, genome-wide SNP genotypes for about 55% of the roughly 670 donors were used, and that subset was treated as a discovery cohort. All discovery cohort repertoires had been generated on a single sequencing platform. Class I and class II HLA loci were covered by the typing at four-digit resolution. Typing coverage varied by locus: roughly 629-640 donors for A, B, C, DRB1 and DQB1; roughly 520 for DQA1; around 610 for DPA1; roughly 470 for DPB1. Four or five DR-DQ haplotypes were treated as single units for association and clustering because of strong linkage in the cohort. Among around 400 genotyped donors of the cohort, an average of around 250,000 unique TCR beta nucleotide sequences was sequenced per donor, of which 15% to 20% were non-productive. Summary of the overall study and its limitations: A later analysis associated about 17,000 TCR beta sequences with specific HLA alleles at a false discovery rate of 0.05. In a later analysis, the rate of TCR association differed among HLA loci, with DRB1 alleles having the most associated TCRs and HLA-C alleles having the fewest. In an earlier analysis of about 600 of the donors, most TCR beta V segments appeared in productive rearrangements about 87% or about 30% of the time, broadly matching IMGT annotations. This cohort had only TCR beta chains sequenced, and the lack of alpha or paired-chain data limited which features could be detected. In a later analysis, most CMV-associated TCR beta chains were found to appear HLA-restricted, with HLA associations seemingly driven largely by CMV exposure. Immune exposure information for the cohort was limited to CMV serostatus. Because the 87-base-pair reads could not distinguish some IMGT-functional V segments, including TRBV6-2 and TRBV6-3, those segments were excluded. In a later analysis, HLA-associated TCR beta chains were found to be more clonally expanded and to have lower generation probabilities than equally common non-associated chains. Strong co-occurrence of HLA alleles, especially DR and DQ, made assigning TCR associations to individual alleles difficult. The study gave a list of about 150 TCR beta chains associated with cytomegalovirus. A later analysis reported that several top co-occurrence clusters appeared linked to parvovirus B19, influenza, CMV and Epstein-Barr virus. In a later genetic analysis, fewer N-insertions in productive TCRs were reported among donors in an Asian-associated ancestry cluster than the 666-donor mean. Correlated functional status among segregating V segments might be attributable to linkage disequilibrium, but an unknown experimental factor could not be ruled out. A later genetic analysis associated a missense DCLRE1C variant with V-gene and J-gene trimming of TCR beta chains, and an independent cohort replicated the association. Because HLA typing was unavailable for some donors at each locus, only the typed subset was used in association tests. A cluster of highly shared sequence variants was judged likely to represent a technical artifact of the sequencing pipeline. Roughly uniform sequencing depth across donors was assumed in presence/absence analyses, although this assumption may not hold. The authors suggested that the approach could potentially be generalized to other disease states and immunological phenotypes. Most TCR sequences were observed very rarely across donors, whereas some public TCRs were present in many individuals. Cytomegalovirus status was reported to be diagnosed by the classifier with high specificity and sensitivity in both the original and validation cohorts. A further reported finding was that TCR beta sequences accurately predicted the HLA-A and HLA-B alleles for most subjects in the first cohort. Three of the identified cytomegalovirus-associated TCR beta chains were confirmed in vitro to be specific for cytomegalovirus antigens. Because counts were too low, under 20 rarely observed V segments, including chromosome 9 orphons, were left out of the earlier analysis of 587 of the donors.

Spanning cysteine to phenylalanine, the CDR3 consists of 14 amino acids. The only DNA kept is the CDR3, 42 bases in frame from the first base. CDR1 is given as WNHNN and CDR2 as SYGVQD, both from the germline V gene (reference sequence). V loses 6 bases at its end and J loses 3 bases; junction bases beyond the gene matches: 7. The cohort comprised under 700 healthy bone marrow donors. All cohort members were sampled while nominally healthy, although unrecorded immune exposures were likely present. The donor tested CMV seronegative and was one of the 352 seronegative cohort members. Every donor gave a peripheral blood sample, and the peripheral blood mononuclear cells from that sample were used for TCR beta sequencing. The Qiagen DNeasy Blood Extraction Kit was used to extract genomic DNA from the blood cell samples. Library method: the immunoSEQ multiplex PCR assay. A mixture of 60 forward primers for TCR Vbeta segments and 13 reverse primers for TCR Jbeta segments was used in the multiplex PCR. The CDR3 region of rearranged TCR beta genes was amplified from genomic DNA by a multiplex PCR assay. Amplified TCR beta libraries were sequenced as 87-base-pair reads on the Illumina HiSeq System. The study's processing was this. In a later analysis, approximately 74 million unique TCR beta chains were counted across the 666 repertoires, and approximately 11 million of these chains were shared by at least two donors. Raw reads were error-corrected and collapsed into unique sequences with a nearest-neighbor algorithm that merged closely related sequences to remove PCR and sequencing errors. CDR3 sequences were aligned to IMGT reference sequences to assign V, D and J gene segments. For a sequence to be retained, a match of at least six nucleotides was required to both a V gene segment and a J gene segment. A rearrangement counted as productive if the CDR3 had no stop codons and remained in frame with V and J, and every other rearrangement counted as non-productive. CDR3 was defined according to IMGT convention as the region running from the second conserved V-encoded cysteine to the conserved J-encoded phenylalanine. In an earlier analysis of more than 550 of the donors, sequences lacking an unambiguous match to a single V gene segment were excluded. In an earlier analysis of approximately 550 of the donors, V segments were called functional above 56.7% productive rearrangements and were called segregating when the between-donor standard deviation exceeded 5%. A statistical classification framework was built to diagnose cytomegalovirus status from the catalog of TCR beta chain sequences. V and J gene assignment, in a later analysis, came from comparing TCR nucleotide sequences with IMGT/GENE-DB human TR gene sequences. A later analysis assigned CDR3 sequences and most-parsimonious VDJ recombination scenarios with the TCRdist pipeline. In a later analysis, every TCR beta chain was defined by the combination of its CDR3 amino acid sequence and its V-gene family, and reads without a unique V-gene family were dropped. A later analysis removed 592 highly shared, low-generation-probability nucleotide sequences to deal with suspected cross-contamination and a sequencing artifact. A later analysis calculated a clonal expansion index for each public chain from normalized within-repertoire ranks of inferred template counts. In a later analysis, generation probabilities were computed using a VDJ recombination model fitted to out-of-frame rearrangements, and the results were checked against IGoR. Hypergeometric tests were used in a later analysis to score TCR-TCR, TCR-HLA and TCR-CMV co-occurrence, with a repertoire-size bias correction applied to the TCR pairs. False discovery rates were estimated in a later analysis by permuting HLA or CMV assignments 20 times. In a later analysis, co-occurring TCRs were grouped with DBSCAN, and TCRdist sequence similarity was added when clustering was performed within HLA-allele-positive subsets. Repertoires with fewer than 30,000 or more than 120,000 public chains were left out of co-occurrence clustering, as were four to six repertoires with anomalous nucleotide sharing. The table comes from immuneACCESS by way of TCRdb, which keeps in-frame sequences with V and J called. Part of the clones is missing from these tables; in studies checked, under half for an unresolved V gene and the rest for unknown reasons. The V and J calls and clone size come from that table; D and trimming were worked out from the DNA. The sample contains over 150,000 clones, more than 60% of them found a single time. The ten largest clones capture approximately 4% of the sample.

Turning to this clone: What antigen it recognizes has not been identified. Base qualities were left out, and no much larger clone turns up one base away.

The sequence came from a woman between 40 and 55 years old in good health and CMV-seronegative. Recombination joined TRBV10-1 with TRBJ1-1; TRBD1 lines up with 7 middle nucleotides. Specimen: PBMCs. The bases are TGCGCCAGCAGAGGGACAGCCAGGGACACTGAAGCTTTCTTT. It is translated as CASRGTARDTEAFF.